Following are 7 T cell receptor beta chains from one sample sequenced in a study of OX40 agonist ivuxolimab in advanced cancers. Sequencing was performed with immunoSEQ multiplex PCR; in TCRdb, only in-frame clones are kept and a portion is missing. The data contain approximately 91,000 clones, 80% to 90% of them singletons. The sample in question was CD4+ or CD8+ T cells sorted from blood, obtained in a trial of the OX40 agonist ivuxolimab. Receptor source: an adult with an advanced solid tumor such as melanoma, head and neck, liver or kidney cancer.

This clone was seen a single time. The rearrangement links TRBV19 to TRBJ2-1; D is unresolved. This CDR3 is built from 12 residues. The germline gives CDR1 LNHDA, CDR2 SQIVND (reference sequence). V lost 10 bases and J 0 bases, leaving 7 bases between the germline ends. The CDR3 loop is CATRDSYNEQFF. In nucleotides, the CDR3 is TGTGCCACCAGAGACTCCTACAATGAGCAGTTCTTC. The full variable domain, completed using reference TRBV19 and TRBJ2-1, is DGGITQSPKYLFRKEGQNVTLSCEQNLNHDAMYWYRQDPGQGLRLIYYSQIVNDFQKGDIAEGYSVSREKKESFPLTVTSAQKNPTAFYLCATRDSYNEQFFGPGTRLTVL.

V is TRBV9 and J is TRBJ2-1; 8 nucleotides align to TRBD2. The CDR3 runs to 16 residues. CDR1 SGDLS and CDR2 YYNGEE come from the germline V gene. V dropped 0 bases and J dropped 3; count of bases not matched to a gene: 5. CDR3 protein: CASSVGGSGIYNEQFF. CDR3 nucleotide sequence: TGTGCCAGCAGCGTAGGTGGTAGCGGGATCTACAATGAGCAGTTCTTC.

This clone was seen more than once but under ten times. This chain links TRBV21-1 with TRBJ2-2; no DNA check was done on the table's D call, TRBD1. TRBV21-1 is tagged as a pseudogene. The CDR3 runs 19 residues. Here the CDR3 DNA reads TGTGCCAGCAGCGCCCGACTTTATACTACAGGGCGTCGAACCGGGGAGCTGTTTTTT. The encoded protein is CASSARLYTTGRRTGELFF.

The rearrangement uses TRBV5-4 and TRBJ1-1; TRBD1 is a possible D gene (5 bases). CDR1 and CDR2 from the germline V gene are SGHNT and YYREEE (reference sequence). Between the trimmed V and J ends, which lost 1 base and 5 bases, there was a span of 12 bases. The CDR3 length is 14 residues. CDR3 protein: CASSLNRQRTEAFF. The CDR3 nucleotides are TGTGCCAGCAGCTTGAATCGACAGAGGACTGAAGCTTTCTTT. Drawing the rest from reference TRBV5-4 and TRBJ1-1, the complete variable domain is ETGVTQSPTHLIKTRGQQVTLRCSSQSGHNTVSWYQQALGQGPQFIFQYYREEENGRGNFPPRFSGLQFPNYSSELNVNALELDDSALYLCASSLNRQRTEAFFGQGTRLTVV.

The chain couples TRBV28 to TRBJ1-3; 8 nucleotides align to TRBD1. The germline CDR1 and CDR2 sequences are MDHEN and SYDVKM. J lost 4 bases, V lost 3 bases, and 5 bases had no gene match. The CDR3 has 15 amino acids. The CDR3 spells CASSFIRTGGNTIYF. CDR3 DNA sequence: TGTGCCAGCAGTTTCATAAGGACAGGGGGAAACACCATATATTTT.

This chain joins TRBV18 and TRBJ1-1; no clear D gene. Per the germline V gene, CDR1 is KGHSH and CDR2 is LQKENI. This CDR3 has 11 amino acids. The ends were cut back, 3 bases at V and 4 bases at J, with 3 bases in the middle. CDR3 sequence: CASSPRTEAFF. CDR3 in DNA: TGTGCCAGCTCACCTCGCACTGAAGCTTTCTTT.

The rearrangement links TRBV9 to TRBJ2-5; the D call may be TRBD1 or TRBD2 (5 bases each). V lost 3 bases and J 1 base, leaving 19 bases between the germline ends. CDR1 is SGDLS and CDR2 is YYNGEE in the germline V gene. The CDR3 contains 17 residues. In nucleotides, the CDR3 is TGTGCCAGCAGCGCCCCGGGAAGTAGTGGGGCCCAAGAGACCCAGTACTTC. Protein: CASSAPGSSGAQETQYF.